The 9 T cell receptor beta chains in this list originate from one sample, sequenced in a study of radiotherapy plus CTLA-4 blockade in lung cancer. The protocol was immunoSEQ multiplex PCR, while the TCRdb copy is restricted to in-frame clones and leaves out a portion. Of roughly 59,000 clones in the sample, 70% to 80% were seen once. Specimen: peripheral blood, collected from a patient treated with radiotherapy plus ipilimumab. Every receptor here comes from a human donor with non-small cell lung cancer whose response to radiotherapy plus ipilimumab could not be evaluated.

This sequence joins TRBV7-2 and TRBJ1-4; 8 positions agree with TRBD1. The J segment lost 9 bases and the V segment lost 1 base, leaving 1 base of the junction unmatched. The CDR3 runs to 13 residues. Germline values: CDR1 SGHTA, CDR2 FQGNSA. The CDR3, as DNA: TGTGCCAGCAGCTTAGGACAGGGGCAAAAACTGTTTTTT. Translated: CASSLGQGQKLFF.

V usage is TRBV2 and J usage is TRBJ2-7, with unresolved D. The CDR3 length is 15 residues. The V and J ends lost 1 base and 2 bases respectively, with 12 bases between them. The germline gives CDR1 SNHLY, CDR2 FYNNEI. For the CDR3, the DNA is TGTGCCAGCAGTGAAGGGGTGGCGGAAACCTACGAGCAGTACTTC. Protein product: CASSEGVAETYEQYF. Complete variable domain (other parts from reference TRBV2 and TRBJ2-7): EPEVTQTPSHQVTQMGQEVILRCVPISNHLYFYWYRQILGQKVEFLVSFYNNEISEKSEIFDDQFSVERPDGSNFTLKIRSTKLEDSAMYFCASSEGVAETYEQYFGPGTRLTVT.

The chain employs TRBV7-2 and TRBJ1-3, with unresolved D. The CDR3 is made up of 16 amino acids. V lost 1 base and J 1 base, leaving 11 bases between the germline ends. Germline V lookup: CDR1 SGHTA, CDR2 FQGNSA. The CDR3 bases are TGTGCCAGCAGCTTAGGGGCTCTTGAGTCTGGAAACACCATATATTTT. It yields the protein CASSLGALESGNTIYF.

The CDR3 DNA sequence: TGTGCCAGCAGTGAAGAGTGGGGGGGGCATCATGAGCAGTTCTTC. This encodes CASSEEWGGHHEQFF. The rearrangement uses TRBV25-1 and TRBJ2-1, with a weak D call TRBD2 (7 bases). Germline loops: CDR1 MGHDK, CDR2 SYGVNS. V lost 2 bases and J lost 8, with 16 bases in between. The CDR3 loop spans 15 amino acids. The full variable domain, completed using reference TRBV25-1 and TRBJ2-1, is EADIYQTPRYLVIGTGKKITLECSQTMGHDKMYWYQQDPGMELHLIHYSYGVNSTEKGDLSSESTVSRIRTEHFPLTLESARPSHTSQYLCASSEEWGGHHEQFFGPGTRLTVL.

This clone has only a few counts. V gene TRBV2 combines with J gene TRBJ2-4, with 7 bases that match TRBD1. CDR1 is SNHLY and CDR2 is FYNNEI in the germline V gene. This CDR3 is 14 amino acids long. J gave up 7 bases and V 4 bases, and 7 bases lay outside the gene matches. The CDR3 region has the DNA TGTGCCAGCAGTGCTACCGGGACAGAGAACATTCAGTACTTC. It is translated as CASSATGTENIQYF.

This clone was observed a few times. The J gene is TRBJ2-3, the V gene TRBV5-4, with 8 bases fitting TRBD2. The CDR3 has 19 amino acids. The junction had 17 bases not matched to a gene; V was cut back by 0 bases and J by 5 bases. Per germline, CDR1 SGHNT and CDR2 YYREEE (reference sequence). CDR3 DNA sequence: TGTGCCAGCAGCTTGGTTTCGTTGTGGGGCAGCCTAGCGGGAGATACGCAGTATTTT. This gives the protein CASSLVSLWGSLAGDTQYF.

The chain joins TRBV5-1 to TRBJ1-3, with unresolved D. The CDR3 spans 15 residues. The V end lost 0 bases, the J end lost 0 bases, and 7 bases lay between the germline ends. The germline V gene has CDR1 SGHRS and CDR2 YFSETQ. Written as DNA, the CDR3 is TGCGCCAGCAGCTTGGGACACACCTCTGGAAACACCATATATTTT. Protein sequence: CASSLGHTSGNTIYF.

The CDR3 protein is CASSVKEGGQGYTF. In nucleotides, the CDR3 is TGTGCCAGCAGCGTAAAGGAGGGAGGGCAAGGCTACACCTTC. V and J are TRBV9 and TRBJ1-2; D unresolved. Per germline, CDR1 SGDLS and CDR2 YYNGEE. Trimming removed 1 base at V and 8 bases at J, with 15 bases between. The CDR3 is made up of 14 amino acids.

This clone appeared a few times. The rearrangement uses TRBV25-1 and TRBJ2-3; D uncertain. CDR3 length: 15 amino acids. Deletions cut 2 bases from V and 2 bases from J, with 11 bases between. Germline CDR1 MGHDK, CDR2 SYGVNS. CDR3 in amino acids: CASSEGGSYTDTQYF. The CDR3 nucleotides are TGTGCCAGCAGTGAAGGCGGCAGTTACACAGATACGCAGTATTTT. Full variable domain (rest looked up from reference TRBV25-1 and TRBJ2-3): EADIYQTPRYLVIGTGKKITLECSQTMGHDKMYWYQQDPGMELHLIHYSYGVNSTEKGDLSSESTVSRIRTEHFPLTLESARPSHTSQYLCASSEGGSYTDTQYFGPGTRLTVL.